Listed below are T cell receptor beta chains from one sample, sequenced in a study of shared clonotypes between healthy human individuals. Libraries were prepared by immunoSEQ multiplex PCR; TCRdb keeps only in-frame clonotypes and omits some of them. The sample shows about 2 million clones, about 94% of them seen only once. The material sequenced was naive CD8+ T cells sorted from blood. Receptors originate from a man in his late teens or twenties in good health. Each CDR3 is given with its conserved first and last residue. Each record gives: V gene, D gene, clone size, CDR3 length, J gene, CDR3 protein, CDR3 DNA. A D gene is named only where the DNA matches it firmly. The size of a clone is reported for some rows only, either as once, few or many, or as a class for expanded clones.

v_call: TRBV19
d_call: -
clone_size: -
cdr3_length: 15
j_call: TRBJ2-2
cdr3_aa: CASKGWQTNTGELFF
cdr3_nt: TGTGCCAGTAAGGGGTGGCAGACGAACACCGGGGAGCTGTTTTTT

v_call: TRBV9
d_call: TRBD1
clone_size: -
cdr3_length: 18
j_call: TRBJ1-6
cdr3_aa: CASSVGRGEISYNSPLHF
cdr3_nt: TGTGCCAGCAGCGTAGGCAGGGGGGAGATCTCCTATAATTCACCCCTCCACTTT

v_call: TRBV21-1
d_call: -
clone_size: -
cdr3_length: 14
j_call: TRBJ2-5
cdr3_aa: CASRETGKLETQYF
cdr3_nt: TGTGCCAGCAGGGAGACAGGGAAGTTGGAGACCCAGTACTTC

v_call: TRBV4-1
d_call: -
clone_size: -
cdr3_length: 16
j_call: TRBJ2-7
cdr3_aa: CASSQETAGVGYEQYF
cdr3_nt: TGCGCCAGCAGCCAAGAGACGGCAGGGGTGGGCTACGAGCAGTACTTC

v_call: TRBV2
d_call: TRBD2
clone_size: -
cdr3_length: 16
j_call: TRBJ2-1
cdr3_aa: CASSEPSGVPYNEQFF
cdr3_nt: TGTGCCAGCAGTGAACCTAGCGGGGTCCCCTACAATGAGCAGTTCTTC

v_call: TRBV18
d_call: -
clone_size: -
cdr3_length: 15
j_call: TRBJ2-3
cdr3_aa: CASSPPGEGIDTQYF
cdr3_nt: TGTGCCAGCTCACCACCCGGCGAAGGTATAGATACGCAGTATTTT

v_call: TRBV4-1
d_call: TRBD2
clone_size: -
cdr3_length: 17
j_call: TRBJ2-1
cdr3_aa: CASSQKPGLGVGNEQFF
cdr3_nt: TGCGCCAGCAGCCAAAAACCGGGACTAGGCGTGGGGAATGAGCAGTTCTTC

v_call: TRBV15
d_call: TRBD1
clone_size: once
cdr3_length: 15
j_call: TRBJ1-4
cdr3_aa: CATSHFQTGQEKLFF
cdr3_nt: TGTGCCACCAGCCATTTTCAGACGGGACAGGAAAAACTGTTTTTT

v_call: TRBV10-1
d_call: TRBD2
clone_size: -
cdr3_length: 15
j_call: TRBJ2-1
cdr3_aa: CASSEQRGPYNEQFF
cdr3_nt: TGCGCCAGCAGTGAGCAGCGGGGGCCCTACAATGAGCAGTTCTTC

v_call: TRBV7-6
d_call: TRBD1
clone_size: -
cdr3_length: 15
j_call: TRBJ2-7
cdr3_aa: CASSSKQGEEYEQYF
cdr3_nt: TGTGCCAGCAGCTCCAAACAGGGGGAAGAATACGAGCAGTACTTC